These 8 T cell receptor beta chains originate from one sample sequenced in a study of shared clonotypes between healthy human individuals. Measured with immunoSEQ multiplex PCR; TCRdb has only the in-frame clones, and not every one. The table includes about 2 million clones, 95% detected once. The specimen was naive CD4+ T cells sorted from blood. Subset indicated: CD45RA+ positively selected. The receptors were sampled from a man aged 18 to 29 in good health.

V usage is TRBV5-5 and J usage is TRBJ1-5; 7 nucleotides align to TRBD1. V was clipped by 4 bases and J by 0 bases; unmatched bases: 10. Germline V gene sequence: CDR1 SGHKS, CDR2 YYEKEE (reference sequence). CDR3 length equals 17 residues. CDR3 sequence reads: CASSPTDRSYSNQPQHF. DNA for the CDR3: TGTGCCAGCAGCCCCACGGACAGGAGTTATAGCAATCAGCCCCAGCATTTT.

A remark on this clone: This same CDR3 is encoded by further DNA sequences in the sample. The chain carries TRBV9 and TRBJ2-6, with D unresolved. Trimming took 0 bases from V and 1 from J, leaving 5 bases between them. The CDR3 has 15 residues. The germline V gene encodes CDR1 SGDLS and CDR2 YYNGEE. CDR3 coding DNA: TGTGCCAGCAGCGTAGCAGTGTCTGGGGCCAACGTCCTGACTTTC. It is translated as CASSVAVSGANVLTF.

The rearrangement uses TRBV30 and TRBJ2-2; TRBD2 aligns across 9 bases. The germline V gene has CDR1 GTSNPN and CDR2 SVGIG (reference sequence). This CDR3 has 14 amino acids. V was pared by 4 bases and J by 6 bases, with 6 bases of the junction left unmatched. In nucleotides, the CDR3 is TGTGCCTGGAAGGGTAGCGGGAGATCCGGGGAGCTGTTTTTT. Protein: CAWKGSGRSGELFF.

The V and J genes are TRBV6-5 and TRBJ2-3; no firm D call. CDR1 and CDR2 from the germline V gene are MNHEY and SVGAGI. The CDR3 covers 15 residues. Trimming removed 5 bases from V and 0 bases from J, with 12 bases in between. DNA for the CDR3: TGTGCCAGCAGTCTCTGGACCCCTAGCACAGATACGCAGTATTTT. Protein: CASSLWTPSTDTQYF.

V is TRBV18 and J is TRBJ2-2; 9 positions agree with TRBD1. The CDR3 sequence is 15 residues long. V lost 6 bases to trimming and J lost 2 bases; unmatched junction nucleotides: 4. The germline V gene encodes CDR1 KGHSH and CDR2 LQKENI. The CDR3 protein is CASSSGQGNTGELFF. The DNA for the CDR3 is TGTGCCAGCTCCTCGGGACAGGGAAACACCGGGGAGCTGTTTTTT.

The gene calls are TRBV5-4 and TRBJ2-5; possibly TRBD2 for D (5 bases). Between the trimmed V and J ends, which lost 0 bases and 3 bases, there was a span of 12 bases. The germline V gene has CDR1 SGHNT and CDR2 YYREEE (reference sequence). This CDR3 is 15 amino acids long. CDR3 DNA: TGTGCCAGCAGCTTGGGAGGGTGGGCAAAAGAGACCCAGTACTTC. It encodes CASSLGGWAKETQYF.

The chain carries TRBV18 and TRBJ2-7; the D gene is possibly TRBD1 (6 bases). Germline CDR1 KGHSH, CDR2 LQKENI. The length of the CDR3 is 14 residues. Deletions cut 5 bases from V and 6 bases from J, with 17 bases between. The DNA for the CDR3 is TGTGCCAGCTCATCGGCCAGGGGTGGTGGCGAGCAGTACTTC. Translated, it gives CASSSARGGGEQYF. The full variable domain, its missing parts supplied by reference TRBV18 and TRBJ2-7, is NAGVMQNPRHLVRRRGQEARLRCSPMKGHSHVYWYRQLPEEGLKFMVYLQKENIIDESGMPKERFSAEFPKEGPSILRIQQVVRGDSAAYFCASSSARGGGEQYFGPGTRLTVT.

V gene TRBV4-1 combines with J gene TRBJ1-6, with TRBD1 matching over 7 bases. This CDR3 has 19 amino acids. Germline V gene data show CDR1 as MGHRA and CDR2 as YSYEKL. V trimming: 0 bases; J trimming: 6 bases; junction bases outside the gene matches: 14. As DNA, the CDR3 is TGCGCCAGCAGCCAAGAACAAGGGAAGGGGGCGCTGGGTAATTCACCCCTCCACTTT. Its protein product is CASSQEQGKGALGNSPLHF.